This passage covers 30 T cell receptor beta chains from one sample sequenced in a study of CD8+ T cells in alopecia areata. Once RNA had been extracted, it was reverse transcribed into cDNA to act as the sequencing template. TCRdb keeps only in-frame clones here, not all; method: immunoSEQ multiplex PCR. This table has 100,000 to 120,000 clones, roughly three fifths appearing once. Specified treatment: oral pan-JAK inhibitor, 5-10 mg twice daily. Sequences were derived from CD4+ T cells sorted from blood, sampled at week 24, from a patient treated with tofacitinib. Receptor source: a human donor with alopecia areata.

The rearrangement uses TRBV11-2 and TRBJ2-3; D remains unclear. The V end was cut by 5 bases, the J end by 3 bases, with 9 bases between. Germline V lookup: CDR1 SGHAT, CDR2 FQNNGV. The CDR3 sequence is 13 residues long. DNA for the CDR3: TGTGCCAGCAGCCCCCATATAACAGATACGCAGTATTTT. This codes for CASSPHITDTQYF.

V and J are TRBV4-1 and TRBJ1-1; possible D gene TRBD1, 5 bases. The CDR3 spans 17 residues. V lost 3 bases, J lost 5 bases, and 22 bases lay in between. The germline CDR1 and CDR2 sequences are MGHRA and YSYEKL. CDR3 protein: CASSHSRARTLGTEAFF. CDR3 nucleotide sequence: TGCGCCAGCAGCCACAGCAGGGCCAGGACCTTAGGGACTGAAGCTTTCTTT.

This clone was observed a few times. This chain connects TRBV6-5 to TRBJ1-1, with D unresolved. This CDR3 is 14 amino acids long. The germline gives CDR1 MNHEY, CDR2 SVGAGI. Trimming removed 0 bases at V and 1 base at J, with 6 bases between. The CDR3 nucleotides read TGTGCCAGCAGTTACTCTGCCGGGAACACTGAAGCTTTCTTT. Its protein is CASSYSAGNTEAFF.

The chain carries TRBV7-9 and TRBJ1-5, with D perhaps TRBD1 (5 bases). CDR1 is SEHNR and CDR2 is FQNEAQ in the germline V gene (reference sequence). The V gene lost 3 bases and the J gene lost 5 bases, with 11 bases spanning the gap. The CDR3 length is 14 residues. For the CDR3, the DNA is TGTGCCAGCAGCTTGGGGGAGGTGGATCAGCCCCAGCATTTT. Translating gives CASSLGEVDQPQHF.

The V gene is TRBV29-1, the J gene TRBJ2-6, with 7 bases aligning to TRBD1. This CDR3 contains 16 residues. Looked up from germline, CDR1 is SQVTM and CDR2 is ANQGSEA. The junction had 6 bases not matched to a gene; V was cut back by 4 bases and J by 0 bases. The CDR3 sequence is CSVGGTASSGANVLTF. CDR3 DNA: TGCAGCGTTGGAGGGACAGCGAGCTCTGGGGCCAACGTCCTGACTTTC.

V gene TRBV27 combines with J gene TRBJ1-6, with a tentative D call TRBD1 (5 bases). The CDR3 has 17 amino acids. Germline CDR1 and CDR2: MNHEY and SMNVEV (reference sequence). The V end lost 8 bases, the J end lost 1 base, and 18 bases lay between the germline ends. CDR3 region: CASSPWGGTSYNSPLHF. DNA for the CDR3: TGTGCCAGCTCCCCCTGGGGGGGTACGTCCTATAATTCACCCCTCCACTTT.

The rearrangement joins TRBV7-9 to TRBJ2-7; 7 bases line up with TRBD2. Germline V CDR1 and CDR2: SEHNR, FQNEAQ (reference sequence). The CDR3 sequence is 16 residues long. The ends lost 3 bases at V and 6 bases at J; junction bases unmatched: 14. The CDR3: CASSFARGSGEGEQYF. DNA for the CDR3: TGTGCCAGCAGCTTCGCGCGGGGGAGCGGGGAGGGCGAGCAGTACTTC.

The V gene is TRBV30, the J gene TRBJ2-1; 7 nucleotides line up with TRBD1. V lost 0 bases to trimming and J lost 3 bases; unmatched junction nucleotides: 5. There are 15 residues in the CDR3. Germline V gene sequence: CDR1 GTSNPN, CDR2 SVGIG (reference sequence). The CDR3: CAWSVGQGDYNEQFF. In DNA, the CDR3 is TGTGCCTGGAGTGTTGGGCAGGGGGACTACAATGAGCAGTTCTTC.

The chain has TRBV7-9 and TRBJ2-2, with 8 nucleotides matching TRBD2. The V and J ends lost 5 bases and 1 base, in that order; junction bases with no gene match: 9. The germline V gene encodes CDR1 SEHNR and CDR2 FQNEAQ (reference sequence). This CDR3 spans 17 amino acids. CDR3 in amino acids: CASSLSVLAENTGELFF. CDR3 nucleotide sequence: TGTGCCAGCAGCCTCTCTGTACTAGCGGAGAACACCGGGGAGCTGTTTTTT.

The chain links TRBV5-4 to TRBJ2-1; TRBD1 matches at 7 bases. CDR1 SGHNT and CDR2 YYREEE come from the germline V gene (reference sequence). The ends lost 3 bases at V and 7 bases at J; junction bases unmatched: 1. There are 12 residues in the CDR3. The CDR3 loop reads CASSWDSNEQFF. CDR3 sequence (DNA): TGTGCCAGCAGCTGGGACAGTAATGAGCAGTTCTTC.

V and J are TRBV5-1 and TRBJ2-7; TRBD2 might be the D (7 bases). CDR3 size: 14 residues. V was trimmed by 0 bases and J by 6 bases, leaving 13 bases between them. Per germline, CDR1 SGHRS and CDR2 YFSETQ. CDR3 DNA sequence: TGCGCCAGCAGCTTGGATTGGGGGGGCCGCGAGCAGTACTTC. Residues: CASSLDWGGREQYF.

V is TRBV5-1 and J is TRBJ1-4; D remains ambiguous. The V end was cut by 3 bases, the J end by 6 bases, with 15 bases between. Germline CDR1 SGHRS, CDR2 YFSETQ. The CDR3 is made up of 15 amino acids. The CDR3 DNA is TGCGCCAGCAGCTCCTACGTGGGTGGAGATGAAAAACTGTTTTTT. Protein product: CASSSYVGGDEKLFF.

This clone came up many times. The gene calls are TRBV6-6 and TRBJ1-4; D is unclear. Deletions cut 7 bases from V and 7 bases from J, with 16 bases between. The CDR3 sequence is 14 residues long. Germline CDR1 is MNHNY and CDR2 is SVGAGI (reference sequence). CDR3: CASTGLLGSEKLFF. CDR3 DNA: TGTGCCAGCACCGGACTTTTGGGGAGTGAAAAACTGTTTTTT.

The rearrangement joins TRBV9 to TRBJ2-1; 7 positions match TRBD2. Trimming at V came to 0 bases and at J to 7 bases, leaving 7 bases not matched to a gene. Germline V gene data show CDR1 as SGDLS and CDR2 as YYNGEE. The CDR3 covers 15 residues. As DNA, the CDR3 is TGTGCCAGCAGCGTAGTGGCTAGCGGTCTAAATGAGCAGTTCTTC. Its translation: CASSVVASGLNEQFF.

This clone was counted between two and nine times. This chain uses TRBV7-9 with TRBJ1-3; no firm D call. V gave up 1 base and J gave up 2 bases, with 6 bases separating them. This CDR3 is 14 amino acids long. Germline CDR1 and CDR2: SEHNR and FQNEAQ (reference sequence). The CDR3 spells CASSLEGTGNTIYF. The CDR3 DNA reads TGTGCCAGCAGCTTAGAGGGAACTGGAAACACCATATATTTT.

This clone was seen a few times. The chain employs TRBV2 and TRBJ2-1; 8 bases are a match to TRBD1. CDR1 SNHLY and CDR2 FYNNEI come from the germline V gene. The CDR3 sequence is 15 residues long. J was trimmed by 4 bases and V by 0 bases; bases with no gene match: 2. DNA of the CDR3: TGTGCCAGCAGTGAAGCGGGGACAGGTTACAATGAGCAGTTCTTC. This encodes CASSEAGTGYNEQFF. The full variable domain, rest sourced from reference TRBV2 and TRBJ2-1, is EPEVTQTPSHQVTQMGQEVILRCVPISNHLYFYWYRQILGQKVEFLVSFYNNEISEKSEIFDDQFSVERPDGSNFTLKIRSTKLEDSAMYFCASSEAGTGYNEQFFGPGTRLTVL.

Only a few counts were recorded for this clone. The rearrangement joins TRBV30 to TRBJ1-6, with D perhaps TRBD1 (5 bases). V lost 6 bases, J lost 5 bases, and 14 bases lay in between. The CDR3 has 14 amino acids. CDR1 is GTSNPN, CDR2 SVGIG, per germline (reference sequence). The CDR3 loop reads CACRSGANNSPLHF. The CDR3 DNA reads as TGTGCCTGTAGGTCCGGGGCGAATAATTCACCCCTCCACTTT. Full variable domain (outside the CDR3, taken from reference TRBV30 and TRBJ1-6): SQTIHQWPATLVQPVGSPLSLECTVEGTSNPNLYWYRQAAGRGLQLLFYSVGIGQISSEVPQNLSASRPQDRQFILSSKKLLLSDSGFYLCACRSGANNSPLHFGNGTRLTVT.

The gene calls are TRBV7-2 and TRBJ1-2, with 11 bases that match TRBD1. Germline lookup yields CDR1 SGHTA and CDR2 FQGNSA. This CDR3 is built from 17 residues. Trimming took 5 bases from V and 4 from J; bases not matched to a gene: 12. CDR3 sequence reads: CASSPSLRTGGGYGYTF. CDR3 sequence (DNA): TGTGCCAGCAGCCCGAGTCTCCGGACAGGGGGCGGCTATGGCTACACCTTC.

V gene TRBV5-6 combines with J gene TRBJ2-1, with D unclear. The CDR3 extends over 15 amino acids. Deletions cut 0 bases from V and 9 bases from J, with 16 bases between. Per germline, CDR1 SGHDT and CDR2 YYEEEE. The CDR3 coding sequence is TGTGCCAGCAGCTTGGGTCTTGTTATATCGGGTGAGCAGTTCTTC. It yields the protein CASSLGLVISGEQFF.

The CDR3 here is CASSVAPLPSAQETQYF. The CDR3, as DNA: TGTGCCAGCAGCGTAGCCCCCCTCCCTAGCGCCCAAGAGACCCAGTACTTC. V gene TRBV9 combines with J gene TRBJ2-5; D perhaps matches TRBD2 (6 bases). The V and J ends lost 0 bases and 1 base respectively, with 16 bases between them. Germline lookup yields CDR1 SGDLS and CDR2 YYNGEE. The CDR3 is 17 amino acids.

The sample holds a few counts of this clone. The genes are TRBV5-6 and TRBJ1-6; the D gene is possibly TRBD1 (5 bases). The ends were cut back, 3 bases at V and 6 bases at J, with 10 bases in the middle. Per germline, CDR1 SGHDT and CDR2 YYEEEE. The CDR3 contains 14 residues. This CDR3 reads CASSSGTPNSPLHF. The CDR3 nucleotides read TGTGCCAGCAGCTCAGGGACTCCTAATTCACCCCTCCACTTT.

The CDR3, as DNA: TGTGCCAGCAGTCTAAACAGGGCCCAGGGGGGCTACACCTTC. Translated, it gives CASSLNRAQGGYTF. The chain is built from TRBV27 and TRBJ1-2; D possibly corresponds to TRBD1 (6 bases). The CDR3 is made up of 14 amino acids. Between the trimmed V and J ends, which lost 5 bases and 8 bases, there was a span of 18 bases. The V gene's germline CDR1 is MNHEY and CDR2 SMNVEV (reference sequence).

With regard to this clone: Other DNA sequences within the sample encode an identical CDR3. This chain joins TRBV5-1 and TRBJ2-1, with a weak D call TRBD1 (7 bases). Germline V gene data show CDR1 as SGHRS and CDR2 as YFSETQ. This CDR3 has 14 residues. The V and J ends lost 0 bases and 5 bases respectively, with 9 bases between them. The CDR3 DNA follows: TGCGCCAGCAGCTTGGCAGGGGGGCACAATGAGCAGTTCTTC. Its translation is CASSLAGGHNEQFF.

V and J are TRBV27 and TRBJ2-1; 8 nucleotides agree with TRBD1. Germline CDR1 MNHEY, CDR2 SMNVEV (reference sequence). The CDR3 covers 15 residues. V trimming: 8 bases; J trimming: 4 bases; junction bases outside the gene matches: 10. CDR3 protein: CASSWGTGRYNEQFF. The CDR3 DNA sequence: TGTGCCAGCTCCTGGGGGACAGGACGTTACAATGAGCAGTTCTTC.

This clone was seen a few times. The V call is TRBV2, the J call TRBJ2-6; 7 bases are shared with TRBD2. The CDR3 runs to 16 residues. Trimming at V came to 6 bases and at J to 6 bases, leaving 11 bases not matched to a gene. Germline V gene sequence: CDR1 SNHLY, CDR2 FYNNEI. CDR3: CASSRRGVAVANVLTF. The CDR3 nucleotides are TGTGCCAGCAGCCGACGGGGGGTGGCTGTGGCCAACGTCCTGACTTTC.

This clone occurred a few times. The chain recombines TRBV29-1 with TRBJ2-7; D is perhaps TRBD1 (6 bases). The CDR3 runs to 14 residues. Per the germline V gene, CDR1 is SQVTM and CDR2 is ANQGSEA. V was cut by 7 bases and J by 2 bases, with 18 bases left in between. The CDR3 nucleotides are TGCAGCGCAACCGGCGACAGGACCCCCTACGAGCAGTACTTC. As protein: CSATGDRTPYEQYF.

This chain links TRBV2 with TRBJ2-1; the match to TRBD1 covers 8 bases. J gave up 4 bases and V 10 bases, and 9 bases lay outside the gene matches. Germline V gives CDR1 SNHLY, CDR2 FYNNEI. CDR3 length: 14 amino acids. The CDR3 DNA reads as TGTGCCACGAGCGGACAGGGTGGGTACAATGAGCAGTTCTTC. This encodes CATSGQGGYNEQFF.

V gene TRBV12-5 combines with J gene TRBJ1-1, with D tentatively TRBD1 (6 bases). CDR1 is LGHNT, CDR2 FRNRAP, per germline. Trimming took off 6 bases at V and 8 bases at J, with 19 bases between the two ends. The CDR3 has 14 amino acids. The CDR3 sequence is CASGIGQPGGEAFF. As DNA, the CDR3 is TGTGCTAGTGGGATAGGACAGCCTGGGGGGGAAGCTTTCTTT.

V and J are TRBV7-9 and TRBJ2-1, with D maybe TRBD2 (5 bases). From germline, CDR1 is SEHNR and CDR2 FQNEAQ (reference sequence). The CDR3 length is 13 residues. The V end was cut by 5 bases, the J end by 8 bases, with 13 bases between. This chain's CDR3 is CASSAYGVDEQFF. CDR3 DNA: TGTGCCAGCAGCGCCTACGGGGTCGATGAGCAGTTCTTC.

This clone was found once. This chain links TRBV20-1 with TRBJ1-1; D gene ambiguous. The V end lost 7 bases, the J end lost 1 base, and 7 bases lay between the germline ends. Looked up from germline, CDR1 is DFQATT and CDR2 is SNEGSKA (reference sequence). The CDR3 totals 11 residues. CDR3 sequence (DNA): TGCAGTGAACTCTGGAACACTGAAGCTTTCTTT. This translates into CSELWNTEAFF.